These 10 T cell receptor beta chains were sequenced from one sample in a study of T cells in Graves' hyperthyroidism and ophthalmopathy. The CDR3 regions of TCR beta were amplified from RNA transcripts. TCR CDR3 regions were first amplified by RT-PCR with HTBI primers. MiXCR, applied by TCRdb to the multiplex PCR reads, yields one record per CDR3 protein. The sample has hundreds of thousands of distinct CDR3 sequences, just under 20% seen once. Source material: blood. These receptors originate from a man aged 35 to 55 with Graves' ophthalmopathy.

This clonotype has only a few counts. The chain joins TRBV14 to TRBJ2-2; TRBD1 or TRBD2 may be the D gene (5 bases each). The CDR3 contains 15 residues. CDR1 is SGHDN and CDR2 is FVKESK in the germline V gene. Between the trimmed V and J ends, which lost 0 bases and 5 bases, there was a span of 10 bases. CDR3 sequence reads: CASSQDWGKTGELFF. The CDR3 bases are TGTGCCAGCAGCCAAGACTGGGGGAAAACCGGGGAGCTGTTTTTT.

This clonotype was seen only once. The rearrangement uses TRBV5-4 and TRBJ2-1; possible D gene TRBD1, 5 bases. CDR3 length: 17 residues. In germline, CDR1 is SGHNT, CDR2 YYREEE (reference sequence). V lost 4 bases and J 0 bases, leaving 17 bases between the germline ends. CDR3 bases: TGTGCCAGCAGCCCCGGCGGTGGGGCAAGCTCCTACAATGAGCAGTTCTTC. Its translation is CASSPGGGASSYNEQFF. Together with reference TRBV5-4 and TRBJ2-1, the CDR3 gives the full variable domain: ETGVTQSPTHLIKTRGQQVTLRCSSQSGHNTVSWYQQALGQGPQFIFQYYREEENGRGNFPPRFSGLQFPNYSSELNVNALELDDSALYLCASSPGGGASSYNEQFFGPGTRLTVL.

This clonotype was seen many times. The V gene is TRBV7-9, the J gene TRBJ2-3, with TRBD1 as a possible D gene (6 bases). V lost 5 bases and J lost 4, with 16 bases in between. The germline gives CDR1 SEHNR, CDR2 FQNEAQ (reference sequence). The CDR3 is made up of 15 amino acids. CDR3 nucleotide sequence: TGTGCCAGCAGCCTACGGGACATAGGGTCAGATACGCAGTATTTT. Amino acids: CASSLRDIGSDTQYF.

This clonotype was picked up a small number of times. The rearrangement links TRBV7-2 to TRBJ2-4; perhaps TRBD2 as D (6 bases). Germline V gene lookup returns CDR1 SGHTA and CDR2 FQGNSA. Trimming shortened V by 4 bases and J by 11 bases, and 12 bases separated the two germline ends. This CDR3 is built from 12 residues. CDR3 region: CASSSYRDFQYF. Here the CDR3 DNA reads TGTGCCAGCAGCTCGTACCGGGACTTTCAGTACTTC.

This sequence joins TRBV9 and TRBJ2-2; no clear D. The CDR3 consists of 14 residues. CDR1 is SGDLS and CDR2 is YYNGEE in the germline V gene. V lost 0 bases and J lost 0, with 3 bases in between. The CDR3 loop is CASSVASNTGELFF. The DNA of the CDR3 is TGTGCCAGCAGCGTAGCTTCGAACACCGGGGAGCTGTTTTTT.

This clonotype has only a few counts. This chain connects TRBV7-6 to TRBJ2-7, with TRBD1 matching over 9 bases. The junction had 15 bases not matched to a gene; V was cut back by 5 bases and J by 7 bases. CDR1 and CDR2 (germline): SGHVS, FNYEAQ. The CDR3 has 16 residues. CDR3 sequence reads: CASSPVPGQGSSEQYF. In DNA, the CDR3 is TGTGCCAGCAGCCCTGTCCCGGGACAGGGCTCGTCGGAGCAGTACTTC.

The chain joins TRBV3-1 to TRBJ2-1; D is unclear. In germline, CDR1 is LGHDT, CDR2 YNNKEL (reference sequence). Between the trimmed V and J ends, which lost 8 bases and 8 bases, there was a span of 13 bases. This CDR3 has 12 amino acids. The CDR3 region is CASVSDGHEQFF. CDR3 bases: TGTGCCAGCGTTTCAGATGGCCATGAGCAGTTCTTC.

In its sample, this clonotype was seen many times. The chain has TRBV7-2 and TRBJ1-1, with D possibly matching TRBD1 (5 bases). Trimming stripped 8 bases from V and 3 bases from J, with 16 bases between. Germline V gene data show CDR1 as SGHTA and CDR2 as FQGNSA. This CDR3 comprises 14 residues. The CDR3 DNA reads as TGTGCCAGCGACGTAGGAGGGGAAGACACTGAAGCTTTCTTT. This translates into CASDVGGEDTEAFF.

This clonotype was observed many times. DNA of the CDR3: TGTGCCAGCTCACCAGCTACTAACTATGGCTACACCTTC. It codes for CASSPATNYGYTF. This sequence joins TRBV18 and TRBJ1-2, with no clear D. Germline V gives CDR1 KGHSH, CDR2 LQKENI. The CDR3 has 13 amino acids. V was clipped by 2 bases and J by 0 bases, with 4 bases between them.

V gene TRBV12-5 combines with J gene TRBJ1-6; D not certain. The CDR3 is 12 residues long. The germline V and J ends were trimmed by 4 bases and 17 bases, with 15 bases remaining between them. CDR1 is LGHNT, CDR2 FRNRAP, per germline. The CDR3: CASGSAVRSFHF. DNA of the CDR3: TGTGCTAGTGGTTCCGCCGTCCGGAGCTTCCACTTT.